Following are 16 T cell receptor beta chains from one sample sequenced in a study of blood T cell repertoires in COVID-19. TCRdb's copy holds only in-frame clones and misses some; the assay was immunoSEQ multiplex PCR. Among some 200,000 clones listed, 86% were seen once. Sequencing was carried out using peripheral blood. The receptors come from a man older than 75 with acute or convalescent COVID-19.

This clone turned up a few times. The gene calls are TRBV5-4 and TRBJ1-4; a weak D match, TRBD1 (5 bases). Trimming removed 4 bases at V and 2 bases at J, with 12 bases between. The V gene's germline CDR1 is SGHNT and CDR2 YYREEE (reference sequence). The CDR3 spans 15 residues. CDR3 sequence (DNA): TGTGCCAGCAGCCCGGGAGGGGCGACTAATGAAAAACTGTTTTTT. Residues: CASSPGGATNEKLFF.

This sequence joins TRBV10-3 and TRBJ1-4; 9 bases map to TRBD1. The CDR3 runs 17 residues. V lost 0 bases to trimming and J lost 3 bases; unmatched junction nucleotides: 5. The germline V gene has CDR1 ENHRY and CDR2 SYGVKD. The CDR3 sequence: CAISESGTGLSNEKLFF. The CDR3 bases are TGTGCCATCAGTGAGTCGGGGACAGGGCTGTCTAATGAAAAACTGTTTTTT.

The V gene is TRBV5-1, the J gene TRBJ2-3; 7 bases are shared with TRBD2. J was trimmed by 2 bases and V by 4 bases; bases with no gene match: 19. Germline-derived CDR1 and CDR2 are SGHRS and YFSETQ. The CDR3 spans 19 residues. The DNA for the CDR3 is TGCGCCAGCAGCCCACTGGGGCAACGGACTAGGAGGGACACAGATACGCAGTATTTT. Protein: CASSPLGQRTRRDTDTQYF.

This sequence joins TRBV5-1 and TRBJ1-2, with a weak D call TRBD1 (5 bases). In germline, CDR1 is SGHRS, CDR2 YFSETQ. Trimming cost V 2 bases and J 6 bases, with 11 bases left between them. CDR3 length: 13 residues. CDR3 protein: CASSFAGRDGYTF. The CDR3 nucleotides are TGCGCCAGCAGCTTCGCTGGCAGGGATGGCTACACCTTC.

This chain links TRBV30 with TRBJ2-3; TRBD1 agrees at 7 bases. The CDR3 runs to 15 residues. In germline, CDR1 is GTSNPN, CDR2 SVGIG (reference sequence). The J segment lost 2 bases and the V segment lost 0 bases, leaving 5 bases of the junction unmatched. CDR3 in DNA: TGTGCCTGGAGTGTAATGGGACAGTCCACAGATACGCAGTATTTT. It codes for CAWSVMGQSTDTQYF.

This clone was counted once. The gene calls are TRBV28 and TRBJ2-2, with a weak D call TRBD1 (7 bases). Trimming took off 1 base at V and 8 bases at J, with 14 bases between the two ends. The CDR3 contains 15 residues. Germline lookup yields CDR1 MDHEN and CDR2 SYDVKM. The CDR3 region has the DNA TGTGCCAGCAGTTTATTCCAGGGGGGTGGAGGGGAGCTGTTTTTT. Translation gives CASSLFQGGGGELFF.

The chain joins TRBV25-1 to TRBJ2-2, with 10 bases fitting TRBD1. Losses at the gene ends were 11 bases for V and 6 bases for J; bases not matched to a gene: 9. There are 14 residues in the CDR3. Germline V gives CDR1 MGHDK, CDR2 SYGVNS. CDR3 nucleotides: TGTGCCGCGACTGGGACAGGGGTTTCCGGGGAGCTGTTTTTT. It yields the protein CAATGTGVSGELFF.

CDR3 protein: CASSIQGATDTQYF. CDR3 coding DNA: TGTGCCAGTAGTATACAGGGGGCCACAGATACGCAGTATTTT. The chain has TRBV19 and TRBJ2-3; TRBD1 aligns across 8 bases. With V trimmed by 2 bases and J by 2 bases, 0 bases remained unmatched. The CDR3 extends over 14 amino acids. Germline V gene sequence: CDR1 LNHDA, CDR2 SQIVND (reference sequence).

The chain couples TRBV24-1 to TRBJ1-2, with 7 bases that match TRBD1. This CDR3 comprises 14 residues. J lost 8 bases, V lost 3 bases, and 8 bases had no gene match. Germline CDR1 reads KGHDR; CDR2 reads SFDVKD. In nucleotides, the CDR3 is TGTGCCACCAGTGATCCAACGACAGGGTCCGGCTACACCTTC. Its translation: CATSDPTTGSGYTF.

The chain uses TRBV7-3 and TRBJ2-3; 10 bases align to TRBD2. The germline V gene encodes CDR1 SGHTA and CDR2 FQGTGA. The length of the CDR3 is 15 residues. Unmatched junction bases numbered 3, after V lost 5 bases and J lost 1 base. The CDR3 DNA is TGTGCCAGCAGCCCCGGGACTAGCGGCACAGATACGCAGTATTTT. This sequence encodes CASSPGTSGTDTQYF.

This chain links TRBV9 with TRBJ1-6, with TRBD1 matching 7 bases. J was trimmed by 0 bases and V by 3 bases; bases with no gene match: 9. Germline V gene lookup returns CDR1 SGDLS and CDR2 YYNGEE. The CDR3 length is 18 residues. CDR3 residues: CASSAPGTASSYNSPLHF. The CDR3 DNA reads TGTGCCAGCAGCGCCCCGGGGACAGCGAGCTCCTATAATTCACCCCTCCACTTT.

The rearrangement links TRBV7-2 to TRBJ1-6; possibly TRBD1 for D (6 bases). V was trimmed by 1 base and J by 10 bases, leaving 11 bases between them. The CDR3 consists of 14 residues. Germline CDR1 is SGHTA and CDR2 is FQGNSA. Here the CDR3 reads CASSLGGGGSPLHF. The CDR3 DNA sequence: TGTGCCAGCAGCTTAGGGGGGGGCGGGTCACCCCTCCACTTT. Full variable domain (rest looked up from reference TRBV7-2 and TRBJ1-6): GAGVSQSPSNKVTEKGKDVELRCDPISGHTALYWYRQSLGQGLEFLIYFQGNSAPDKSGLPSDRFSAERTGGSVSTLTIQRTQQEDSAVYLCASSLGGGGSPLHFGNGTRLTVT.

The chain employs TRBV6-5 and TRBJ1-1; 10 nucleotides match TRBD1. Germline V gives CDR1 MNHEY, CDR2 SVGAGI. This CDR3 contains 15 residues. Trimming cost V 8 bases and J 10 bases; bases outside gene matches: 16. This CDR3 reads CASGSGQGGGLRAFF. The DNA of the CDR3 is TGTGCCAGCGGAAGCGGACAGGGGGGAGGGTTACGAGCTTTCTTT.

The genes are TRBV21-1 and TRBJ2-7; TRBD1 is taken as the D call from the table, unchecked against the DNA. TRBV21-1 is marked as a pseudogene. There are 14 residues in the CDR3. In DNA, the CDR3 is TGTGCCAGCAGCAAAAAGGACAGGGGCTACGAGCAGTACGTC. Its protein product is CASSKKDRGYEQYV.

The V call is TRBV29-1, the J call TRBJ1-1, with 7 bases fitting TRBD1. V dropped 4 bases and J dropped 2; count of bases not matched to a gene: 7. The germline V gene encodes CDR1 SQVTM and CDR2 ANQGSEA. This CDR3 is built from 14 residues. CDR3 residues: CSVAAGTENTEAFF. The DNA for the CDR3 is TGCAGCGTTGCAGCCGGGACAGAAAACACTGAAGCTTTCTTT.

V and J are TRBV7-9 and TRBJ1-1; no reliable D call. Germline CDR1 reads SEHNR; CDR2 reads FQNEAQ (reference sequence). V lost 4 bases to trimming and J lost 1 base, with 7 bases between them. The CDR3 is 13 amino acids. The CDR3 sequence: CASSSPTNTEAFF. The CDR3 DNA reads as TGTGCCAGCAGCTCACCTACGAACACTGAAGCTTTCTTT. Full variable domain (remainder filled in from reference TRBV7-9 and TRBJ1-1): DTGVSQNPRHKITKRGQNVTFRCDPISEHNRLYWYRQTLGQGPEFLTYFQNEAQLEKSRLLSDRFSAERPKGSFSTLEIQRTEQGDSAMYLCASSSPTNTEAFFGQGTRLTVV.